This T cell receptor (beta chain) was profiled in a study of blood T cell repertoires in COVID-19. Study-level information: PBMCs, B-cell-depleted T cells, or T cells were the source of the cDNA or gDNA that made up the material.

Under the authors' procedure: For nucleated cells, counts were estimated from reference gene primer amplification. Assay: immunoSEQ multiplex PCR; the TCRdb copy retains only in-frame clones and omits some. The V and J calls and clone size were taken over from that table, and D and trimming were inferred from the DNA. The sample holds 40,000 to 55,000 clones, about 81% seen once. The CDR3 length is 16 residues. Trimming stripped 2 bases from V and 4 bases from J, with 16 bases between. Per the germline V gene, CDR1 is SGDLS and CDR2 is YYNGEE. This chain links TRBV9 with TRBJ1-3, with D tentatively TRBD1 (5 bases). This sequence originates from a middle-aged man with active COVID-19. The sample comprised peripheral blood. The CDR3 DNA sequence: TGTGCCAGCAGCGTGGGGCCAGCGCTTTCGGGAAACACCATATATTTT. The encoded protein is CASSVGPALSGNTIYF.